This is a list of T cell receptor beta chains from one sample in a study of shared clonotypes between healthy human individuals. Sequencing was performed with immunoSEQ multiplex PCR; in TCRdb, only in-frame clones are kept and a portion is missing. Among approximately 87,000 clones listed, about 61% were seen once. The sequenced sample was memory CD8+ T cells sorted from blood. These receptors were obtained from a man aged 25 to 40 in good health. Both conserved end residues are part of each CDR3. A D gene is named only where the DNA matches it firmly. Clone size is given for some rows only: seen once, a few or many times, or a class if the clone is expanded.

J: TRBJ2-7
D: TRBD2
V: TRBV4-2
size: -
CDR3: CASSQDSSGSDEQYF
DNA: TGTGCCAGCAGCCAAGATTCCAGCGGGAGCGACGAGCAGTACTTC

J: TRBJ2-1
D: TRBD1
V: TRBV7-6
size: -
CDR3: CASSLESFGTVQFF
DNA: TGTGCCAGCAGCTTAGAGTCGTTCGGGACAGTTCAGTTCTTC

J: TRBJ2-3
D: TRBD2
V: TRBV11-3
size: -
CDR3: CASSERLARPLADTQYF
DNA: TGTGCCAGCAGCGAACGACTAGCGAGGCCCCTAGCAGATACGCAGTATTTT

J: TRBJ1-4
D: TRBD1
V: TRBV4-1
size: few
CDR3: CASTYETGILSVGKLFF
DNA: TGCGCCAGCACCTACGAGACAGGGATACTTTCCGTTGGAAAACTGTTTTTT

J: TRBJ2-1
D: -
V: TRBV29-1
size: -
CDR3: CSVEEERGSSYNEQFF
DNA: TGCAGCGTTGAAGAGGAGAGAGGGAGCTCCTACAATGAGCAGTTCTTC

J: TRBJ1-2
D: TRBD1
V: TRBV9
size: -
CDR3: CASSVGDSLSYGYTF
DNA: TGTGCCAGCAGCGTAGGGGACAGCTTGTCGTATGGCTACACCTTC

J: TRBJ2-7
D: -
V: TRBV28
size: many
CDR3: CASGLGGTYEQYF
DNA: TGTGCCAGCGGCCTTGGCGGTACCTACGAGCAGTACTTC

J: TRBJ2-7
D: TRBD1
V: TRBV7-8
size: many
CDR3: CASSLPGQGGYEQYF
DNA: TGTGCCAGCAGCTTACCAGGACAGGGCGGCTACGAGCAGTACTTC

J: TRBJ2-7
D: -
V: TRBV10-3
size: -
CDR3: CAISGGSGKSYEQYF
DNA: TGTGCCATCAGTGGGGGTAGCGGCAAATCCTACGAGCAGTACTTC

J: TRBJ1-1
D: -
V: TRBV29-1
size: few
CDR3: CSAEGFEAFF
DNA: TGCAGCGCCGAGGGATTCGAAGCTTTCTTT

J: TRBJ1-2
D: -
V: TRBV15
size: -
CDR3: CATSRTRGAYGYTF
DNA: TGTGCCACCAGCAGGACCCGGGGCGCCTATGGCTACACCTTC

J: TRBJ2-2
D: -
V: TRBV30
size: many
CDR3: CAWSKGTSSTGELFF
DNA: TGTGCCTGGAGTAAGGGGACATCGAGCACCGGGGAGCTGTTTTTT

J: TRBJ1-5
D: -
V: TRBV6-1
size: -
CDR3: CASSEIMRHSSNQPQHF
DNA: TGTGCCAGCAGTGAGATCATGCGACATTCAAGCAATCAGCCCCAGCATTTT

J: TRBJ1-1
D: TRBD1
V: TRBV9
size: -
CDR3: CASSVEDREGFGTFF
DNA: TGTGCCAGCAGCGTAGAGGACAGGGAAGGATTCGGGACTTTCTTT

J: TRBJ2-3
D: -
V: TRBV6-6
size: -
CDR3: CASSYSDLRADTQYF
DNA: TGTGCCAGCAGTTACTCGGACCTCCGGGCAGATACGCAGTATTTT

J: TRBJ2-1
D: -
V: TRBV2
size: few
CDR3: CASSPPYSYNEQFF
DNA: TGTGCCAGCAGCCCGCCGTACTCCTACAATGAGCAGTTCTTC

J: TRBJ2-1
D: TRBD1
V: TRBV6-6
size: -
CDR3: CASRMSGGYNEQFF
DNA: TGTGCCAGCAGGATGTCAGGGGGTTACAATGAGCAGTTCTTC

J: TRBJ2-1
D: -
V: TRBV10-1
size: -
CDR3: CASGPGRMYNEQFF
DNA: TGCGCCAGCGGACCGGGACGGATGTACAATGAGCAGTTCTTC

J: TRBJ2-5
D: TRBD2
V: TRBV14
size: few
CDR3: CASSQANGRAEETQYF
DNA: TGTGCCAGCAGCCAAGCTAACGGGAGGGCCGAAGAGACCCAGTACTTC

J: TRBJ1-1
D: -
V: TRBV5-6
size: few
CDR3: CASSLIGNTEAFF
DNA: TGTGCCAGCAGCTTAATCGGGAACACTGAAGCTTTCTTT

J: TRBJ2-1
D: -
V: TRBV18
size: -
CDR3: CASSPRLDNEQFF
DNA: TGTGCCAGCTCACCCAGACTAGACAATGAGCAGTTCTTC

J: TRBJ2-2
D: -
V: TRBV6-4
size: -
CDR3: CASSEQGAGELFF
DNA: TGTGCCAGCAGTGAACAGGGCGCCGGGGAGCTGTTTTTT

J: TRBJ1-1
D: -
V: TRBV29-1
size: -
CDR3: CSVQSKLGSTEAFF
DNA: TGCAGCGTTCAGAGTAAATTAGGATCCACTGAAGCTTTCTTT

J: TRBJ2-7
D: -
V: TRBV4-2
size: -
CDR3: CASSRTSGSSYEQYF
DNA: TGTGCCAGCAGCCGAACTTCGGGCAGCTCCTACGAGCAGTACTTC

J: TRBJ1-4
D: -
V: TRBV27
size: -
CDR3: CASRTVGNEKLFF
DNA: TGTGCCAGCCGGACAGTGGGTAATGAAAAACTGTTTTTT

J: TRBJ1-1
D: -
V: TRBV5-1
size: many
CDR3: CASSPRTASTEAFF
DNA: TGCGCCAGCAGCCCCCGGACAGCATCCACTGAAGCTTTCTTT

J: TRBJ1-2
D: -
V: TRBV7-2
size: many
CDR3: CASKLSGGYTF
DNA: TGTGCCAGCAAATTATCGGGCGGCTACACCTTC

J: TRBJ2-3
D: -
V: TRBV14
size: -
CDR3: CASSVVWEGTDTQYF
DNA: TGTGCCAGCAGCGTCGTGTGGGAGGGCACAGATACGCAGTATTTT

J: TRBJ2-7
D: TRBD2
V: TRBV27
size: few
CDR3: CASSWLTSSGMHYEQYF
DNA: TGTGCCAGCAGTTGGCTGACCTCTAGCGGGATGCATTACGAGCAGTACTTC

J: TRBJ1-5
D: TRBD1
V: TRBV7-9
size: -
CDR3: CASSSTQGGNQPQHF
DNA: TGTGCCAGCAGCTCCACTCAGGGGGGCAATCAGCCCCAGCATTTT

J: TRBJ1-2
D: TRBD1
V: TRBV7-9
size: -
CDR3: CASSGRGRGIYGYTF
DNA: TGTGCCAGCAGCGGCAGGGGGCGCGGTATCTATGGCTACACCTTC

J: TRBJ2-7
D: -
V: TRBV9
size: -
CDR3: CASSAYNSYEQYF
DNA: TGTGCCAGCAGCGCCTATAATTCCTACGAGCAGTACTTC

J: TRBJ2-1
D: TRBD2
V: TRBV11-3
size: -
CDR3: CASSLRSSGALYNEQFF
DNA: TGTGCCAGCAGCTTACGGTCTAGCGGAGCACTGTACAATGAGCAGTTCTTC

J: TRBJ1-3
D: -
V: TRBV29-1
size: -
CDR3: CSVEEVWGAHGNTIYF
DNA: TGCAGCGTTGAAGAGGTTTGGGGGGCGCACGGAAACACCATATATTTT

J: TRBJ1-5
D: -
V: TRBV19
size: -
CDR3: CASSWRVEGHNQPQHF
DNA: TGTGCCAGTAGTTGGAGGGTTGAGGGACACAATCAGCCCCAGCATTTT

J: TRBJ1-3
D: TRBD1
V: TRBV7-9
size: -
CDR3: CASSSDRASGNTIYF
DNA: TGTGCCAGCAGCTCCGACAGGGCCTCTGGAAACACCATATATTTT

J: TRBJ1-3
D: -
V: TRBV29-1
size: -
CDR3: CSVWGAGGNTIYF
DNA: TGCAGCGTTTGGGGGGCAGGTGGAAACACCATATATTTT

J: TRBJ2-7
D: -
V: TRBV7-9
size: -
CDR3: CASSQGPDEQYF
DNA: TGTGCCAGCAGCCAAGGACCCGACGAGCAGTACTTC

J: TRBJ1-2
D: TRBD1
V: TRBV6-5
size: -
CDR3: CASGLSRTGPDYTF
DNA: TGTGCCAGTGGGTTGTCAAGGACAGGGCCTGACTACACCTTC

J: TRBJ1-5
D: -
V: TRBV5-5
size: -
CDR3: CASSFFSSQPQHF
DNA: TGTGCCAGCAGCTTTTTTTCAAGTCAGCCCCAGCATTTT

J: TRBJ2-4
D: TRBD1
V: TRBV28
size: once
CDR3: CASSFPIWQGAAKNIQYF
DNA: TGTGCCAGCAGTTTCCCTATTTGGCAGGGGGCAGCCAAAAACATTCAGTACTTC

J: TRBJ1-4
D: TRBD1
V: TRBV2
size: many
CDR3: CASSDFPPGQGGKLFF
DNA: TGTGCCAGCAGTGATTTCCCCCCCGGACAGGGCGGAAAACTGTTTTTT

J: TRBJ2-1
D: -
V: TRBV4-3
size: -
CDR3: CASSQSGPLNEQFF
DNA: TGCGCCAGCAGCCAAAGCGGACCCCTCAATGAGCAGTTCTTC

J: TRBJ2-2
D: -
V: TRBV27
size: -
CDR3: CASSLIPHPSRLNTGELFF
DNA: TGTGCCAGCAGTTTAATTCCCCACCCTAGCAGACTGAACACCGGGGAGCTGTTTTTT

J: TRBJ2-7
D: TRBD2
V: TRBV29-1
size: -
CDR3: CSVVSPSGSYEQYF
DNA: TGCAGCGTTGTTTCCCCTAGCGGCTCCTACGAGCAGTACTTC

J: TRBJ1-2
D: TRBD1
V: TRBV7-9
size: -
CDR3: CASSPGTGYGYTF
DNA: TGTGCCAGCAGCCCCGGGACAGGCTATGGCTACACCTTC

J: TRBJ2-7
D: -
V: TRBV28
size: medium-sized
CDR3: CASSGSSYEQYF
DNA: TGTGCCAGCAGTGGATCCTCCTACGAGCAGTACTTC

J: TRBJ2-1
D: -
V: TRBV28
size: -
CDR3: CASSLITIYNEQFF
DNA: TGTGCCAGCAGTTTGATCACCATCTACAATGAGCAGTTCTTC

J: TRBJ2-7
D: -
V: TRBV4-2
size: -
CDR3: CASSTSDTYEQYF
DNA: TGTGCCAGCAGCACCTCGGACACTTACGAGCAGTACTTC

J: TRBJ1-1
D: -
V: TRBV4-1
size: few
CDR3: CASSQVGTGGTEAFF
DNA: TGCGCCAGCAGCCAAGTTGGGACCGGGGGCACTGAAGCTTTCTTT

J: TRBJ2-1
D: -
V: TRBV4-1
size: -
CDR3: CASSQKVSSDYNEQFF
DNA: TGCGCCAGCAGCCAGAAAGTGTCTAGCGATTACAATGAGCAGTTCTTC

J: TRBJ2-7
D: TRBD2
V: TRBV7-9
size: many
CDR3: CASSLDLAGFEQYF
DNA: TGTGCCAGCAGCTTAGACCTAGCGGGATTCGAGCAGTACTTC